This TCR beta chain was sequenced during a study of blood T cell repertoires in COVID-19. The V gene lost 1 base and the J gene lost 2 bases, with 9 bases spanning the gap. From germline, CDR1 is LGHDT and CDR2 YNNKEL (reference sequence). This CDR3 spans 15 amino acids. Authors' methods: Scientists estimated how many nucleated cells there were by amplifying reference gene primers. The method was immunoSEQ multiplex PCR; TCRdb's version includes in-frame clones alone and lacks a portion of them. V and J calls and clone size are given by that table; D and trimming were obtained from the DNA. The sample contains roughly 250,000 clones, 80% to 90% of which appear only once.

Material: PBMCs or T cells enriched from blood (not recorded which). The sequence was obtained from a middle-aged man who had recovered from COVID-19. The J gene is TRBJ1-5, the V gene TRBV3-1 (or the pseudogene TRBV3-2); D gene uncertain. CDR3: CASSQGRSGNQPQHF. CDR3 coding DNA: TGTGCCAGCAGCCAAGGCAGATCCGGCAATCAGCCCCAGCATTTT.